This is a list of T cell receptor beta chains from one sample in a study of high-grade serous ovarian cancer treatment subgroups. Sequencing was performed with immunoSEQ multiplex PCR; in TCRdb, only in-frame clones are kept and a portion is missing. The sample lists under 1,500 clones; just under 75% were seen once. Sequencing was carried out using tumor tissue. The receptors come from a human donor with high-grade serous ovarian cancer. Each CDR3 is given with its conserved first and last residue. The D gene is left open where the match is weak. A clone size is listed for some rows: how often the clone was seen (once, few, many), or a class if it is expanded.

j_gene: TRBJ2-7; v_gene: TRBV4-1; abundance: NA; d_gene: TRBD1; CDR3nt: TGCGCCAGCAGCCAACCCTTGGGACAGGGCGAGCAGTACTTC; CDR3aa: CASSQPLGQGEQYF
j_gene: TRBJ1-4; v_gene: TRBV7-9; abundance: NA; d_gene: TRBD1; CDR3nt: TGTGCCGGCAGCTCGGGACAGGGGTTTGAAAAACTGTTTTTT; CDR3aa: CAGSSGQGFEKLFF
j_gene: TRBJ1-2; v_gene: TRBV28; abundance: NA; d_gene: NA; CDR3nt: TGTGCCAGCAGTTTATTGAACCGGGGCCGCATAGGTGGCTACACCTTC; CDR3aa: CASSLLNRGRIGGYTF
j_gene: TRBJ2-5; v_gene: TRBV2; abundance: NA; d_gene: TRBD1; CDR3nt: TGTGCCAGCGGTCACAGGACAGGGGCGGGGGAGACCCAGTACTTC; CDR3aa: CASGHRTGAGETQYF
j_gene: TRBJ1-2; v_gene: TRBV6-6; abundance: NA; d_gene: TRBD1; CDR3nt: TGTGCCAGCAGTCCCCCGGGACAGGGAAACTATGGCTACACCTTC; CDR3aa: CASSPPGQGNYGYTF
j_gene: TRBJ2-3; v_gene: TRBV5-6; abundance: NA; d_gene: NA; CDR3nt: TGTGCCAGCAGCTCCCTCGGGGGAGGAACAAATACGCAGTATTTT; CDR3aa: CASSSLGGGTNTQYF
j_gene: TRBJ2-1; v_gene: TRBV10-3; abundance: few; d_gene: TRBD2; CDR3nt: TGTGCCATCAGTGGTTCAGCGGGGGGCTCCAATGAGCAGTTCTTC; CDR3aa: CAISGSAGGSNEQFF
j_gene: TRBJ2-7; v_gene: TRBV19; abundance: few; d_gene: NA; CDR3nt: TGTGCCAGTAGTATCCGGCAGGGATCCCACGAGCAGTACTTC; CDR3aa: CASSIRQGSHEQYF
j_gene: TRBJ2-1; v_gene: TRBV5-1; abundance: NA; d_gene: TRBD1; CDR3nt: TGCGCCAGCGGAGGGGACAGGTCATACAATGAGCAGTTCTTC; CDR3aa: CASGGDRSYNEQFF
j_gene: TRBJ1-2; v_gene: TRBV10-3; abundance: few; d_gene: TRBD1; CDR3nt: TGTGCCATCAGTGAGTTTATTAAGACAGGGGACTATGGCTACACCTTC; CDR3aa: CAISEFIKTGDYGYTF
j_gene: TRBJ1-4; v_gene: TRBV28; abundance: NA; d_gene: TRBD1; CDR3nt: TGTGCCAGCAGTATACCGGGACAGCCTAATGAAAAACTGTTTTTT; CDR3aa: CASSIPGQPNEKLFF
j_gene: TRBJ1-3; v_gene: TRBV9; abundance: NA; d_gene: NA; CDR3nt: TGTGCCAGCAGCGCGGGGGGAGGAAACACCATATATTTT; CDR3aa: CASSAGGGNTIYF
j_gene: TRBJ2-1; v_gene: TRBV5-1; abundance: once; d_gene: NA; CDR3nt: TGCGCCAGCAGCTTGGGAAAAGTGGCCCCTGAGCAGTTCTTC; CDR3aa: CASSLGKVAPEQFF
j_gene: TRBJ1-1; v_gene: TRBV30; abundance: large; d_gene: TRBD1; CDR3nt: TGTGCCTGGGGACAGGGGGACACTGAAGCTTTCTTT; CDR3aa: CAWGQGDTEAFF
j_gene: TRBJ2-3; v_gene: TRBV6-5; abundance: NA; d_gene: NA; CDR3nt: TGTGCCAGCAGTTACATACCCGAAAGGACAGATACGCAGTATTTT; CDR3aa: CASSYIPERTDTQYF
j_gene: TRBJ1-3; v_gene: TRBV19; abundance: few; d_gene: NA; CDR3nt: TGTGCCAGTCGGACAGCCTCTGGAAACACCATATATTTT; CDR3aa: CASRTASGNTIYF
j_gene: TRBJ2-7; v_gene: TRBV4-3; abundance: NA; d_gene: NA; CDR3nt: TGCGCCAGCAGCCAAGATACAGCTTACGAGCAGTACTTC; CDR3aa: CASSQDTAYEQYF
j_gene: TRBJ2-3; v_gene: TRBV5-1; abundance: NA; d_gene: NA; CDR3nt: TGCGCCAGCAGAGCCTGGGGCACAGATACGCAGTATTTT; CDR3aa: CASRAWGTDTQYF
j_gene: TRBJ2-3; v_gene: TRBV5-1; abundance: NA; d_gene: NA; CDR3nt: TGCGCCAGCAGCCCCGGGCCAAGGGGGAGAACAGATACGCAGTATTTT; CDR3aa: CASSPGPRGRTDTQYF
j_gene: TRBJ2-7; v_gene: TRBV28; abundance: NA; d_gene: NA; CDR3nt: TGTGCCAGCAGCCCGCCGGGGAGTCCTGTGTACGAGCAGTACTTC; CDR3aa: CASSPPGSPVYEQYF
j_gene: TRBJ1-1; v_gene: TRBV28; abundance: few; d_gene: TRBD1; CDR3nt: TGTGCCAGCAGTTTGGGGGACAGGGTAACTGAAGCTTTCTTT; CDR3aa: CASSLGDRVTEAFF
j_gene: TRBJ2-3; v_gene: TRBV7-9; abundance: few; d_gene: NA; CDR3nt: TGTGCCAGCAGCTTACGGCCCCCCACAGATACGCAGTATTTT; CDR3aa: CASSLRPPTDTQYF
j_gene: TRBJ1-2; v_gene: TRBV5-1; abundance: NA; d_gene: NA; CDR3nt: TGCGCCAGCAGCTTGGGAAAGGATGGCTACACCTTC; CDR3aa: CASSLGKDGYTF
j_gene: TRBJ2-1; v_gene: TRBV9; abundance: once; d_gene: TRBD2; CDR3nt: TGTGCCAGCAGCTCCCGGACTAGCGGCGTTAGGAATGAGCAGTTCTTC; CDR3aa: CASSSRTSGVRNEQFF
j_gene: TRBJ1-1; v_gene: TRBV5-6; abundance: few; d_gene: NA; CDR3nt: TGTGCCAGCAGCTGGGATTCGGCCGTGACTGAAGCTTTCTTT; CDR3aa: CASSWDSAVTEAFF
j_gene: TRBJ2-1; v_gene: TRBV11-2; abundance: NA; d_gene: TRBD1; CDR3nt: TGTGCCAGCAGCAACACAGGGGCGGTCAATGAGCAGTTCTTC; CDR3aa: CASSNTGAVNEQFF
j_gene: TRBJ2-3; v_gene: TRBV5-1; abundance: NA; d_gene: NA; CDR3nt: TGCGCCAGCAGCACCGGATTGACGACAGATACGCAGTATTTT; CDR3aa: CASSTGLTTDTQYF
j_gene: TRBJ2-3; v_gene: TRBV27; abundance: NA; d_gene: TRBD2; CDR3nt: TGTGCCAGCAGTTTAGGGACTAGCGGGAGATATACAGATACGCAGTATTTT; CDR3aa: CASSLGTSGRYTDTQYF
j_gene: TRBJ2-2; v_gene: TRBV11-2; abundance: NA; d_gene: NA; CDR3nt: TGTGCCAGCAGCTTGGGGTCGGCCGGGGAGCTGTTTTTT; CDR3aa: CASSLGSAGELFF
j_gene: TRBJ2-3; v_gene: TRBV28; abundance: NA; d_gene: NA; CDR3nt: TGTGCCAGCAGTCCACCGGGCCTGCCCCCAGATACGCAGTATTTT; CDR3aa: CASSPPGLPPDTQYF
j_gene: TRBJ1-5; v_gene: TRBV19; abundance: NA; d_gene: NA; CDR3nt: TGTGCCAGTAGTCCCCGGACAGCTGGCAATCAGCCCCAGCATTTT; CDR3aa: CASSPRTAGNQPQHF
j_gene: TRBJ2-7; v_gene: TRBV30; abundance: NA; d_gene: NA; CDR3nt: TGTGCCTGGAGTGTACGCTCCAGGCCCCCCGTCTACGAGCAGTACTTC; CDR3aa: CAWSVRSRPPVYEQYF
j_gene: TRBJ2-2; v_gene: TRBV28; abundance: NA; d_gene: NA; CDR3nt: TGTGCCAGCAGTCCACCCGGGCGGCCCACCGGGGAGCTGTTTTTT; CDR3aa: CASSPPGRPTGELFF
j_gene: TRBJ2-2; v_gene: TRBV10-3; abundance: NA; d_gene: NA; CDR3nt: TGTGCCATCAGTAGTGGGACGGTACGAGGCACCGGGGAGCTGTTTTTT; CDR3aa: CAISSGTVRGTGELFF
j_gene: TRBJ2-4; v_gene: TRBV11-2; abundance: NA; d_gene: NA; CDR3nt: TGTGCCAGCAGTCTGTTAGCCAAAAACATTCAGTACTTC; CDR3aa: CASSLLAKNIQYF
j_gene: TRBJ2-7; v_gene: TRBV28; abundance: NA; d_gene: NA; CDR3nt: TGTGCCAGCAGCCCCCCGGGGACCCCTCTCTACGAGCAGTACTTC; CDR3aa: CASSPPGTPLYEQYF
j_gene: TRBJ2-7; v_gene: TRBV28; abundance: NA; d_gene: NA; CDR3nt: TGTGCCAGCAGTCCCCCTGGACAGCCCTCCTACGAGCAGTACTTC; CDR3aa: CASSPPGQPSYEQYF
j_gene: TRBJ1-1; v_gene: TRBV6-5; abundance: NA; d_gene: NA; CDR3nt: TGTGCCAGCAGCCCGGGTAGGACTGAAGCTTTCTTT; CDR3aa: CASSPGRTEAFF
j_gene: TRBJ2-1; v_gene: TRBV13; abundance: NA; d_gene: NA; CDR3nt: TGTGCCAGCAGCTTCTTAGACAGTCTTAACAATGAGCAGTTCTTC; CDR3aa: CASSFLDSLNNEQFF
j_gene: TRBJ1-6; v_gene: TRBV10-3; abundance: NA; d_gene: TRBD1; CDR3nt: TGTGCCATCAGTGAGTCCCCAGGGGGGTATTCACCCCTCCACTTT; CDR3aa: CAISESPGGYSPLHF
j_gene: TRBJ2-7; v_gene: TRBV11-2; abundance: NA; d_gene: NA; CDR3nt: TGTGCCAGCAGCTTGGCGCAAACCTACGAGCAGTACTTC; CDR3aa: CASSLAQTYEQYF
j_gene: TRBJ1-1; v_gene: TRBV6-5; abundance: NA; d_gene: TRBD1; CDR3nt: TGTGCCAGCAGTTCCTTGGGACAGTTGAACACTGAAGCTTTCTTT; CDR3aa: CASSSLGQLNTEAFF
j_gene: TRBJ1-4; v_gene: TRBV11-3; abundance: NA; d_gene: TRBD1; CDR3nt: TGTGCCATCCCGACAGGGTATTTTGCTAATGAAAAACTGTTTTTT; CDR3aa: CAIPTGYFANEKLFF
j_gene: TRBJ1-2; v_gene: TRBV11-2; abundance: NA; d_gene: NA; CDR3nt: TGTGCCAGCAGCTTCGGGACACACTATGGCTACACCTTC; CDR3aa: CASSFGTHYGYTF